A selection of T cell receptor beta chains follows, all from one sample in a study of T cell responses to AZD1222 COVID-19 vaccine. The method was immunoSEQ multiplex PCR; TCRdb's version includes in-frame clones alone and lacks a portion of them. The table shows approximately 100,000 clones, with about 88% occurring only once. Sample: peripheral blood, taken on day 0 of AZD1222 vaccination. The receptor source for this set is an adult in good health. The CDR3 runs from the conserved cysteine through the conserved F or W. A D gene is named only where the DNA matches it firmly. Rows give clone size only sometimes, using once, few, many, or a class for an expanded clone.

j_call: TRBJ1-1
d_call: .
v_call: TRBV10-3
clone_size: .
cdr3_aa: CATRGLGENTEAFF
cdr3_nt: TGTGCCACGCGGGGGCTCGGGGAGAACACTGAAGCTTTCTTT

j_call: TRBJ2-7
d_call: TRBD1
v_call: TRBV7-7
clone_size: .
cdr3_aa: CASSLQTGHYEQYF
cdr3_nt: TGTGCTAGCAGCTTACAGACAGGGCACTACGAGCAGTACTTC

j_call: TRBJ2-7
d_call: TRBD1
v_call: TRBV5-4
clone_size: .
cdr3_aa: CASSLGGRGYRGLHEQYF
cdr3_nt: TGTGCCAGCAGTCTTGGGGGCCGGGGTTACAGGGGGCTACACGAGCAGTACTTC

j_call: TRBJ2-5
d_call: .
v_call: TRBV4-1
clone_size: .
cdr3_aa: CASSQGPWGETQYF
cdr3_nt: TGCGCCAGCAGCCAAGGACCTTGGGGAGAGACCCAGTACTTC

j_call: TRBJ2-7
d_call: TRBD1
v_call: TRBV7-9
clone_size: once
cdr3_aa: CASSSSGTGGYEQYF
cdr3_nt: TGTGCCAGCAGCTCATCCGGGACAGGGGGGTATGAGCAGTACTTC

j_call: TRBJ2-2
d_call: .
v_call: TRBV6-5
clone_size: .
cdr3_aa: CATLSQGNTGELFF
cdr3_nt: TGTGCCACCCTCTCTCAGGGCAACACCGGGGAGCTGTTTTTT

j_call: TRBJ2-3
d_call: .
v_call: TRBV4-1
clone_size: .
cdr3_aa: CASSQDKFGDGDTDTQYF
cdr3_nt: TGCGCCAGCAGCCAAGATAAGTTCGGGGACGGTGACACAGATACGCAGTATTTT

j_call: TRBJ1-1
d_call: .
v_call: TRBV7-9
clone_size: .
cdr3_aa: CASSSGSHTRAFF
cdr3_nt: TGTGCCAGCAGCTCCGGATCCCATACTCGGGCTTTCTTT

j_call: TRBJ2-1
d_call: TRBD2
v_call: TRBV20-1
clone_size: .
cdr3_aa: CSASGQRGSPNEQFF
cdr3_nt: TGCAGTGCTAGTGGCCAGCGGGGGTCGCCCAATGAGCAGTTCTTC

j_call: TRBJ1-2
d_call: .
v_call: TRBV5-1
clone_size: few
cdr3_aa: CASSLDDRTLYGYTF
cdr3_nt: TGCGCCAGCAGCTTGGATGACAGGACACTCTATGGCTACACCTTC

j_call: TRBJ2-7
d_call: .
v_call: TRBV6-1
clone_size: .
cdr3_aa: CASSEEEVGWQYF
cdr3_nt: TGTGCCAGCAGTGAAGAAGAAGTCGGGTGGCAGTACTTC

j_call: TRBJ2-1
d_call: .
v_call: TRBV5-1
clone_size: .
cdr3_aa: CASSTGNTYNEQFF
cdr3_nt: TGCGCCAGCAGCACGGGTAATACCTACAATGAGCAGTTCTTC

j_call: TRBJ2-1
d_call: TRBD2
v_call: TRBV6-1
clone_size: .
cdr3_aa: CASSELAVVFGNEQFF
cdr3_nt: TGTGCCAGCAGTGAACTAGCGGTAGTTTTTGGGAATGAGCAGTTCTTC

j_call: TRBJ2-1
d_call: TRBD1
v_call: TRBV10-3
clone_size: once
cdr3_aa: CAITRDREGNEQFF
cdr3_nt: TGTGCCATCACCAGGGACAGGGAAGGCAATGAGCAGTTCTTC

j_call: TRBJ2-6
d_call: .
v_call: TRBV5-6
clone_size: .
cdr3_aa: CASSLGPHGSGANVLTF
cdr3_nt: TGTGCCAGCAGCTTGGGACCGCACGGCTCTGGGGCCAACGTCCTGACTTTC

j_call: TRBJ1-5
d_call: TRBD1
v_call: TRBV3-1/TRBV3-2
clone_size: .
cdr3_aa: CASSQDSGGRAQHF
cdr3_nt: TGTGCCAGCAGCCAAGACTCAGGGGGCCGAGCCCAGCATTTT

j_call: TRBJ1-2
d_call: TRBD1
v_call: TRBV28
clone_size: .
cdr3_aa: CASSLSTGGYGYTF
cdr3_nt: TGTGCCAGCAGTTTATCCACAGGGGGCTATGGCTACACCTTC

j_call: TRBJ1-5
d_call: .
v_call: TRBV27
clone_size: .
cdr3_aa: CASSLVTGGRQPQHF
cdr3_nt: TGTGCCAGCAGTTTGGTGACAGGAGGCCGGCAGCCCCAGCATTTT

j_call: TRBJ1-1
d_call: .
v_call: TRBV5-1
clone_size: once
cdr3_aa: CASKSGSAGTEAFF
cdr3_nt: TGCGCCAGCAAAAGCGGGAGCGCTGGCACTGAAGCTTTCTTT

j_call: TRBJ1-3
d_call: .
v_call: TRBV5-1
clone_size: .
cdr3_aa: CASSLGEMGSGNTIYF
cdr3_nt: TGCGCCAGCAGCTTGGGGGAAATGGGCTCTGGAAACACCATATATTTT

j_call: TRBJ1-2
d_call: .
v_call: TRBV10-3
clone_size: .
cdr3_aa: CAIVRELGGNYGYTF
cdr3_nt: TGTGCCATCGTTCGGGAGTTGGGGGGGAACTATGGCTACACCTTC

j_call: TRBJ2-1
d_call: TRBD1
v_call: TRBV5-1
clone_size: .
cdr3_aa: CASRPAGTGAYNEQFF
cdr3_nt: TGCGCCAGCAGACCTGCCGGGACAGGAGCCTACAATGAGCAGTTCTTC

j_call: TRBJ1-5
d_call: .
v_call: TRBV27
clone_size: .
cdr3_aa: CASSGGGPEFQPQHF
cdr3_nt: TGTGCCAGCTCGGGGGGTGGCCCGGAATTTCAGCCCCAGCATTTT

j_call: TRBJ2-2
d_call: TRBD2
v_call: TRBV14
clone_size: once
cdr3_aa: CASSRQLAATNTGELFF
cdr3_nt: TGTGCCAGCAGCCGCCAACTAGCGGCTACGAACACCGGGGAGCTGTTTTTT

j_call: TRBJ1-5
d_call: .
v_call: TRBV19
clone_size: .
cdr3_aa: CASSFGTVSNQPQHF
cdr3_nt: TGTGCCAGTAGTTTTGGGACGGTTAGCAATCAGCCCCAGCATTTT

j_call: TRBJ2-7
d_call: .
v_call: TRBV6-1
clone_size: .
cdr3_aa: CASSEGRGAGTYEQYF
cdr3_nt: TGTGCCAGCAGTGAAGGGAGGGGGGCAGGGACCTACGAGCAGTACTTC

j_call: TRBJ2-5
d_call: .
v_call: TRBV7-2
clone_size: .
cdr3_aa: CASSLASSSQETQYF
cdr3_nt: TGTGCCAGCAGCTTAGCCTCTAGCAGCCAAGAGACCCAGTACTTC

j_call: TRBJ1-2
d_call: .
v_call: TRBV18
clone_size: .
cdr3_aa: CASSHAVGNYGYTF
cdr3_nt: TGTGCCAGCTCACACGCCGTCGGGAACTATGGCTACACCTTC

j_call: TRBJ2-3
d_call: TRBD1
v_call: TRBV23-1
clone_size: .
cdr3_aa: CASSPKSTQGMTDTQYF
cdr3_nt: TGCGCCAGCAGTCCGAAATCTACACAGGGGATGACAGATACGCAGTATTTT

j_call: TRBJ1-3
d_call: .
v_call: TRBV4-1
clone_size: once
cdr3_aa: CASSQADILWGGNTIYF
cdr3_nt: TGCGCCAGCAGCCAAGCGGACATTCTTTGGGGGGGAAACACCATATATTTT

j_call: TRBJ2-1
d_call: TRBD2
v_call: TRBV7-6
clone_size: .
cdr3_aa: CASSLAGTIKRGDEQFF
cdr3_nt: TGTGCCAGCAGCTTAGCCGGGACTATTAAGAGAGGGGATGAGCAGTTCTTC